Below, one T cell receptor beta chain is given with its context. These data are taken from a study of shared clonotypes between healthy human individuals. This CDR3 is built from 15 residues. Germline-derived CDR1 and CDR2 are LNHNV and YYDKDF (reference sequence). Trimming removed 3 bases from V and 1 base from J; junction bases left unmatched: 4. Sequenced by immunoSEQ multiplex PCR; TCRdb stores in-frame clones only, minus some. Of some 650,000 clones in the sample, around 97% were seen once. The chain links TRBV15 to TRBJ2-3; 7 bases line up with TRBD1. This sequence originates from a young woman in good health. The sample taken for sequencing was naive CD4+ T cells sorted from blood. As to subset: CD45RA+ positively selected. For the CDR3, the DNA is TGTGCCACCAGCAGGGGCGGACAGGGCACAGATACGCAGTATTTT. Translated: CATSRGGQGTDTQYF.